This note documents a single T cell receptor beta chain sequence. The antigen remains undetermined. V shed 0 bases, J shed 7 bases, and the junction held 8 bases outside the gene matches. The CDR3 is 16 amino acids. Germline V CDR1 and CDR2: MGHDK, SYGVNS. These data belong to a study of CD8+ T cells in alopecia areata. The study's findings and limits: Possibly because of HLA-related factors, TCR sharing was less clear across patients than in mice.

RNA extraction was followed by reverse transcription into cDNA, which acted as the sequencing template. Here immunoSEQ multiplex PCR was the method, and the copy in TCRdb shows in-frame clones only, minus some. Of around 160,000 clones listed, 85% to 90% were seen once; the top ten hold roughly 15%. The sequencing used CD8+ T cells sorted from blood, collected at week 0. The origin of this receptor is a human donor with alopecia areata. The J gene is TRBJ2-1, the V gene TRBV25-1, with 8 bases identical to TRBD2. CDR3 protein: CASSEYGGAFRNEQFF. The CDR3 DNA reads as TGTGCCAGCAGTGAATACGGGGGGGCCTTCCGAAATGAGCAGTTCTTC. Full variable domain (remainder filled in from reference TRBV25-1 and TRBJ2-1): EADIYQTPRYLVIGTGKKITLECSQTMGHDKMYWYQQDPGMELHLIHYSYGVNSTEKGDLSSESTVSRIRTEHFPLTLESARPSHTSQYLCASSEYGGAFRNEQFFGPGTRLTVL.